These T cell receptor beta chains were read from a single sample in a study. TCRdb re-derived calls from the 5' RACE reads in MiXCR, one entry per CDR3 protein. This sample yields some 44,000 distinct CDR3 sequences, of which 30% are seen a single time; just over 4% belongs to the top ten. Sequencing was carried out using tumor-infiltrating memory CD4+ T cells sorted from the breast tumor. These receptor sequences come from a female donor with breast cancer. CDR3s include the opening cysteine and the closing phenylalanine or tryptophan. The order of the fields is J gene, V gene, clone size, D gene, CDR3 protein, CDR3 DNA. A D gene is named only where the DNA matches it firmly. A row's size may be missing; if present it is once, few, many or a size class.

>TRBJ1-2|TRBV20-1|NA|TRBD1
CSAGRGGGAGYDYTF
TGCAGTGCTGGGCGAGGAGGGGGCGCAGGCTATGACTACACCTTC
>TRBJ2-5|TRBV20-1|many|NA
CSVLGETQYF
TGCAGTGTGCTAGGGGAGACCCAGTACTTC
>TRBJ2-5|TRBV3-1|once|NA
CASTSHKETQYF
TGTGCCAGCACTTCTCATAAAGAGACCCAGTACTTC
>TRBJ2-7|TRBV12-3/TRBV12-4|NA|TRBD2
CASSWASGNDEQYF
TGTGCCAGCAGCTGGGCTAGCGGGAACGACGAGCAGTACTTC
>TRBJ2-1|TRBV2|few|NA
CASSLWGAYNEQFF
TGTGCCAGCAGCCTCTGGGGGGCTTACAATGAGCAGTTCTTC
>TRBJ2-5|TRBV4-1|NA|NA
CASSQHSLQETQYF
TGCGCCAGCAGCCAACATAGTCTGCAAGAGACCCAGTACTTC
>TRBJ1-6|TRBV7-9|few|NA
CASSLANLIDNSPLHF
TGTGCCAGCAGCTTAGCGAACCTCATTGATAATTCACCCCTCCACTTT
>TRBJ2-1|TRBV6-4|many|TRBD1
CASSDGQGHNEQFF
TGTGCCAGCAGTGACGGACAGGGGCACAATGAGCAGTTCTTC
>TRBJ2-3|TRBV27|NA|TRBD2
CASSLSPGLASTDTQYF
TGTGCCAGCAGTTTATCGCCGGGACTAGCGAGCACAGATACGCAGTATTTT
>TRBJ2-1|TRBV12-3/TRBV12-4|few|NA
CASSPPGYNEQFF
TGTGCCAGCAGCCCCCCCGGGTACAATGAGCAGTTCTTC
>TRBJ2-1|TRBV7-8|NA|NA
CASSLAPGSSYNEQFF
TGTGCCAGCAGCTTAGCCCCAGGGAGCTCCTACAATGAGCAGTTCTTC
>TRBJ2-1|TRBV20-1|NA|TRBD1
CSAAVGTGVIQFF
TGCAGTGCAGCTGTCGGGACAGGGGTCATTCAGTTCTTC
>TRBJ2-6|TRBV6-5|few|NA
CASSSGGFGANVLTF
TGTGCCAGCAGCTCTGGGGGGTTTGGGGCCAACGTCCTGACTTTC
>TRBJ2-7|TRBV7-9|NA|NA
CASSLELGQQYF
TGTGCCAGCAGCTTAGAACTGGGCCAGCAGTACTTC
>TRBJ2-2|TRBV29-1|many|NA
CSVQTGELFF
TGCAGCGTTCAGACCGGGGAGCTGTTTTTT
>TRBJ2-7|TRBV20-1|many|NA
CSASRAYEQYF
TGCAGTGCGAGCCGGGCCTACGAGCAGTACTTC
>TRBJ2-1|TRBV29-1|NA|TRBD2
CSVEDRRGKFF
TGCAGCGTTGAAGATCGGCGGGGGAAGTTCTTC
>TRBJ1-5|TRBV6-2/TRBV6-3|many|NA
CASSYGPVQPQHF
TGTGCCAGCAGTTATGGACCGGTCCAGCCCCAGCATTTT
>TRBJ2-7|TRBV13|few|NA
CASSLAGTDSYEQYF
TGTGCCAGCAGCTTGGCCGGGACGGACTCCTACGAGCAGTACTTC
>TRBJ2-5|TRBV3-1|few|TRBD2
CASSFRLAGKTQYF
TGTGCCAGCAGCTTTAGACTAGCGGGGAAGACCCAGTACTTC
>TRBJ2-3|TRBV7-2|few|NA
CASSLYGDTQYF
TGTGCCAGCAGCCTTTATGGAGATACGCAGTATTTT
>TRBJ1-2|TRBV9|few|NA
CASSVSGGAAEVNYGYTF
TGTGCCAGCAGCGTGAGCGGGGGGGCGGCAGAAGTTAACTATGGCTACACCTTC
>TRBJ2-2|TRBV6-5|few|NA
CASSYSTEQLIRGGQIGELFF
TGTGCCAGCAGTTACTCGACAGAACAACTTATCAGGGGGGGCCAAATCGGGGAGCTGTTTTTT
>TRBJ2-7|TRBV2|few|NA
CASSYSSYEQYF
TGTGCCAGTTCGTACAGCTCCTACGAGCAGTACTTC
>TRBJ2-1|TRBV6-2/TRBV6-3|many|TRBD2
CASSSGGAYNEQFF
TGTGCCAGCAGTAGCGGGGGGGCCTACAATGAGCAGTTCTTC
>TRBJ1-5|TRBV4-3|few|NA
CASSQVLTGTDERPQHF
TGCGCCAGCAGCCAAGTACTAACCGGGACCGATGAGAGGCCCCAGCATTTT
>TRBJ1-4|TRBV4-3|NA|NA
CASSLGGAEKLFF
TGCGCCAGCAGCCTCGGGGGGGCTGAAAAACTGTTTTTT
>TRBJ2-3|TRBV9|NA|NA
CASSLSQAADTQYF
TGTGCCAGCAGCTTGTCCCAAGCGGCAGATACGCAGTATTTT
>TRBJ2-2|TRBV30|few|NA
CAWSVIGAGELFF
TGTGCCTGGAGTGTGATAGGAGCCGGGGAGCTGTTTTTT
>TRBJ1-1|TRBV5-1|NA|NA
CASSVVSGSNTEAFF
TGCGCCAGCAGCGTGGTGTCCGGGTCCAACACTGAAGCTTTCTTT
>TRBJ2-2|TRBV27|few|NA
CASSLLNTGELFF
TGTGCCAGCAGTTTATTAAACACCGGGGAGCTGTTTTTT
>TRBJ2-2|TRBV27|NA|NA
CASKRGNFGPEGGELFF
TGTGCCAGCAAAAGGGGTAACTTCGGACCTGAAGGCGGGGAGCTGTTTTTT
>TRBJ2-3|TRBV4-1|few|NA
CASSVTTGATPGTDTQYF
TGCGCCAGCAGCGTTACAACCGGGGCCACGCCGGGCACAGATACGCAGTATTTT
>TRBJ1-2|TRBV5-1|medium-sized|NA
CASSLGEGINYGYTF
TGCGCCAGCAGCTTGGGGGAAGGGATTAACTATGGCTACACCTTC
>TRBJ1-2|TRBV29-1|many|NA
CSVEEGVRGYTF
TGCAGCGTTGAAGAAGGGGTCAGGGGCTACACCTTC
>TRBJ2-5|TRBV6-1|NA|NA
CASSEEAPETQYF
TGTGCCAGCAGTGAAGAGGCACCGGAGACCCAGTACTTC
>TRBJ2-1|TRBV9|few|NA
CASSVGRGLGEQFF
TGTGCCAGCAGCGTCGGGAGAGGCCTCGGTGAGCAGTTCTTC
>TRBJ2-7|TRBV10-3|many|TRBD1
CAISELQGVQYF
TGTGCCATCAGTGAGTTACAGGGGGTTCAGTACTTC
>TRBJ2-1|TRBV7-9|NA|NA
CASSPGLGSYNEQFF
TGTGCCAGCAGCCCGGGACTCGGCTCCTACAATGAGCAGTTCTTC
>TRBJ1-1|TRBV24-1|NA|NA
CATSDTNTEAFF
TGTGCCACCAGTGACACCAACACTGAAGCTTTCTTT
>TRBJ2-3|TRBV6-5|NA|NA
CASRTGGLDTQYF
TGTGCCAGCAGGACGGGGGGCCTAGATACGCAGTATTTT
>TRBJ2-7|TRBV5-1|NA|TRBD1
CASTSQGASDEQYF
TGCGCCAGCACCTCACAGGGGGCTAGCGACGAGCAGTACTTC
>TRBJ1-5|TRBV5-5|few|NA
CASSYFTADGQPQHF
TGTGCCAGCAGCTATTTCACGGCAGACGGACAGCCCCAGCATTTT
>TRBJ2-5|TRBV20-1|few|NA
CSAREFIGPKRETQYF
TGCAGTGCTAGAGAGTTCATCGGGCCGAAGAGAGAGACCCAGTACTTC
>TRBJ2-2|TRBV12-3/TRBV12-4|NA|NA
CASSPRGGNGELFF
TGTGCCAGCAGTCCCAGGGGGGGAAACGGGGAGCTGTTTTTT
>TRBJ2-7|TRBV7-2|NA|TRBD1
CASSIMTGGEQYF
TGTGCCAGCAGCATAATGACAGGGGGCGAGCAGTACTTC
>TRBJ2-6|TRBV29-1|NA|NA
CSVEGTGANVLTF
TGCAGCGTTGAGGGGACGGGGGCCAACGTCCTGACTTTC
>TRBJ2-7|TRBV24-1|NA|NA
CATRDLETRKQGYEQYF
TGTGCCACCAGGGATTTGGAGACACGGAAGCAGGGCTACGAGCAGTACTTC
>TRBJ1-1|TRBV11-2|NA|NA
CASSLVGGEAFF
TGTGCCAGCAGCTTAGTCGGGGGAGAGGCTTTCTTT
>TRBJ2-7|TRBV7-9|NA|NA
CASSPHLTRAEQYF
TGTGCCAGCAGCCCGCACCTTACCAGGGCCGAGCAGTACTTC
>TRBJ1-1|TRBV6-1|NA|NA
CASSLNRVRTEAFF
TGTGCCAGCAGCCTAAACAGGGTACGCACTGAAGCTTTCTTT
>TRBJ1-5|TRBV4-2|many|NA
CASSQDNTVRGPQHF
TGTGCCAGCAGCCAAGATAATACCGTGAGGGGGCCCCAGCATTTT
>TRBJ2-7|TRBV12-3/TRBV12-4|NA|NA
CASSLRSYEQYF
TGTGCCAGCAGTTTACGGTCCTACGAGCAGTACTTC
>TRBJ2-1|TRBV7-2|NA|TRBD2
CASSFSASGSAYNEQFF
TGTGCCAGCAGCTTCTCAGCTAGCGGGAGTGCCTACAATGAGCAGTTCTTC